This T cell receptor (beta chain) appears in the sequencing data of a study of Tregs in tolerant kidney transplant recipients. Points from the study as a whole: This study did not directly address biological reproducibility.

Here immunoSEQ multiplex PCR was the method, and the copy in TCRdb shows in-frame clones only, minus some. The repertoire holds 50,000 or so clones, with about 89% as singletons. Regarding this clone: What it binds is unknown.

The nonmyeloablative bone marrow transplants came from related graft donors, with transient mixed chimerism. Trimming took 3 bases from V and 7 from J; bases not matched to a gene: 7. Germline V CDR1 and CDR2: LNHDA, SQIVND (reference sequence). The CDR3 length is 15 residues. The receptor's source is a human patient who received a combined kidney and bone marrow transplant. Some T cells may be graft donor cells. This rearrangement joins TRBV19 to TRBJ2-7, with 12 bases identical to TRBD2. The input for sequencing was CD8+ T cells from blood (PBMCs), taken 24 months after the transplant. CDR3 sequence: CASSIRLAGVLEQYF. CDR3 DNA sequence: TGTGCCAGTAGTATTCGACTAGCGGGAGTCTTGGAGCAGTACTTC. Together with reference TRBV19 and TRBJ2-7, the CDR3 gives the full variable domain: DGGITQSPKYLFRKEGQNVTLSCEQNLNHDAMYWYRQDPGQGLRLIYYSQIVNDFQKGDIAEGYSVSREKKESFPLTVTSAQKNPTAFYLCASSIRLAGVLEQYFGPGTRLTVT.